This T cell receptor beta chain is from a study of shared clonotypes between healthy human individuals. The wider study: Each donor's CD4 naive and CD4 memory cells filled three plates apiece, CD8 naive two, and CD8 memory one.

Produced via immunoSEQ multiplex PCR; TCRdb's table is partial and in-frame only. The table lists about 520,000 clones, approximately 94% of them singletons, with approximately 0.067% in the top ten. All the donors were Caucasian adults who lived in Nashville, Tennessee. Naive CD4+ cells were CD45RA-selected; the remaining cells were memory. Of note for this clone: Antigen: not known.

The CDR3 totals 12 residues. V was cut by 3 bases and J by 11 bases, with 13 bases left in between. The germline gives CDR1 MDHEN, CDR2 SYDVKM. General observations from the study: Researchers sampled blood only, noting tissue repertoires likely differ.

Specimen: naive CD4+ T cells sorted from blood. Documented subset: CD45RA+ positively selected. The V call is TRBV28, the J call TRBJ2-5; D unresolved. This receptor was taken from a woman under 40 in good health. The CDR3 spells CASSFQAGQQYF. CDR3 coding DNA: TGTGCCAGCAGTTTTCAGGCCGGGCAGCAGTACTTC.